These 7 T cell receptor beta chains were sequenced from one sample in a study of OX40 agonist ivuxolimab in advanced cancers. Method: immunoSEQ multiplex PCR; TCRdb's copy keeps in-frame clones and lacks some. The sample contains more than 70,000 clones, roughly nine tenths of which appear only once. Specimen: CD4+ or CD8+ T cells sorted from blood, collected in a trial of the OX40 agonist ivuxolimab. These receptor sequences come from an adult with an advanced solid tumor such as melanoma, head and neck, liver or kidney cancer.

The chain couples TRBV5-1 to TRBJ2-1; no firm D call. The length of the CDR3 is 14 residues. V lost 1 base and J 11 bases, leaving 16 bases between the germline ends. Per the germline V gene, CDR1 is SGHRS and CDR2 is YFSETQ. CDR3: CASSLIDRRDQQFF. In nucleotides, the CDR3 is TGCGCCAGCAGCTTGATCGATCGGCGCGATCAGCAGTTCTTC.

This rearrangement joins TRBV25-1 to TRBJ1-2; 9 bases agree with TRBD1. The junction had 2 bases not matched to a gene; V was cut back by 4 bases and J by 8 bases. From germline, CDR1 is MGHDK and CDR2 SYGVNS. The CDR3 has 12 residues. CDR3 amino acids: CASSGTGVGYTF. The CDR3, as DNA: TGTGCCAGCAGTGGGACAGGGGTCGGCTACACCTTC.

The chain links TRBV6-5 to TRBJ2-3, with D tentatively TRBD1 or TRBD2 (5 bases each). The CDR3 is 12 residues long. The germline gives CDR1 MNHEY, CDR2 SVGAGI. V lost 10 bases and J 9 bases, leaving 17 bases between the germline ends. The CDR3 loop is CATRGQLGTQYF. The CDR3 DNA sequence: TGTGCCACCCGGGGCCAGCTCGGGACGCAGTATTTT.

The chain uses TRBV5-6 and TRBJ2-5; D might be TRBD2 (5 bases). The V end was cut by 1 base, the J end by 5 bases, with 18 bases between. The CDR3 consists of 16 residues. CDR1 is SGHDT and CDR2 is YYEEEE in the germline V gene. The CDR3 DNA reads TGTGCCAGCAGCTTGTCTCATCGGGGAACGGATGAGACCCAGTACTTC. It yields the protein CASSLSHRGTDETQYF.

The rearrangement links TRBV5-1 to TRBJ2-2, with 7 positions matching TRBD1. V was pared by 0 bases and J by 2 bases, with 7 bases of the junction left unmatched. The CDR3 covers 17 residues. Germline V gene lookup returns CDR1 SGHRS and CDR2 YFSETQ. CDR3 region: CASSLGSGTANTGELFF. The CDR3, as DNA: TGCGCCAGCAGCTTGGGGTCCGGGACAGCAAACACCGGGGAGCTGTTTTTT.

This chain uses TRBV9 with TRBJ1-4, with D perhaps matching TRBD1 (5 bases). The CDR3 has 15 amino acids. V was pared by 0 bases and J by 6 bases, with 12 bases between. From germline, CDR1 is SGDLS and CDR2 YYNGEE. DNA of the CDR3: TGTGCCAGCAGCGTAGCGGCAGGACATGATGAAAAACTGTTTTTT. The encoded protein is CASSVAAGHDEKLFF.

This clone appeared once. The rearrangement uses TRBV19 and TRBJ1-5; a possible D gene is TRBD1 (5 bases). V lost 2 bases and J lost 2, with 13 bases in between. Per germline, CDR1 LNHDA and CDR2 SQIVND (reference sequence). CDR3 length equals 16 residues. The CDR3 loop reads CASSIHQGLGNQPQHF. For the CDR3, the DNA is TGTGCCAGTAGTATACATCAGGGCCTGGGCAATCAGCCCCAGCATTTT.